This T cell receptor beta chain was profiled in a study of vaccination and CD4 T cells after COVID-19 (dated by TCRdb to between 2021 and 2023). In the study overall: Convalescent patients had a positive SARS-CoV-2 result on nasal swab PCR, and of these patients, some ten had mild disease and one had severe disease. Six males and four females were included in the convalescent cohort, with two Hispanic individuals, seven Caucasians, two Asians and one multiracial person represented. Participants received two doses of either the Pfizer-BioNTech BNT162b2 vaccine (n=8) or the Moderna mRNA-1273 vaccine (n=2). Post-COVID blood samples from convalescent patients were collected a median of around 100 days after diagnosis, with a range of about 30 to 170 days. Post-vaccine blood samples were collected a median of about 66 days after the second vaccine dose, ranging from roughly 12 to 250 days. Culture stimuli were overlapping spike peptide pools from SARS-CoV-2 and from the common cold coronaviruses HCoV-NL63, HCoV-OC43 and HCoV-229E. In control cultures, a CEFX viral epitope pool was used as positive control, an HIV-1 Nef peptide pool was used as negative control, or no peptide was added. In around nine COVID-19 convalescent patients and several infection-naive healthy vaccine recipients, the spike-specific CD4+ TCR repertoire before mRNA vaccination was compared with the repertoire after mRNA vaccination.

Only a few counts were recorded for this clonotype. What antigen it recognizes has not been identified. Base qualities are missing; no much larger clone stands one base away. The paper as a whole reports these results and caveats: The study included relatively few convalescent patients and did not analyze early timepoints after natural infection. In convalescent patients, a median around 90% of post-vaccine SARS-CoV-2-reactive clones were detected only after vaccination, and vaccine-specific priming was suggested by this finding. Although the median number of SARS-CoV-2-reactive clonotypes went up from roughly 22 after infection to 38 after vaccination, the increase was not significant. In convalescent patients, nearly all vaccine-specific clones (304 of 307) were found to be mono-reactive for SARS-CoV-2 spike rather than cross-reactive with common cold coronaviruses.

The sample's treatment or condition label, in plain terms: approximately nine-day PBMC culture with coronavirus spike peptide pools or control peptides (ViraFEST assay). The ViraFEST assay, used in the study, expanded antigen-specific T cells with peptide pools and then identified the expanded clonotypes through TCR sequencing. The positive SARS-CoV-2 PCR tests of the convalescent patients were dated from March to December 2020, before the Alpha, Beta and Delta variants emerged in the United States. Each well held about 2 million PBMCs cultured in IMDM containing around 5% human AB serum and roughly 10 IU/ml IL-2, with about 10 ug/ml peptide pools added. On days 3 and 7, half of the culture medium was replaced with fresh IL-2-containing medium. After less than twelve days of culture, CD4+ T cells were isolated by negative selection with the EasySep CD4+ T cell isolation kit. PBMCs were separated from whole blood using Ficoll-Paque Plus gradient centrifugation and then either used fresh or cryopreserved at -140C. Each culture condition was generally run in triplicate wells.

The cysteine opens and the phenylalanine closes a CDR3 of 17 amino acids. Just the 51-base CDR3 DNA is kept, in frame starting at base 1. CDR1 SGHTA and CDR2 FQGNSA are derived from the germline V gene. Trimming costs V 5 bases and J 8 bases, and their ends lie 25 bases apart. Library generation was performed with PCR. DNA from cultured CD4+ T cells underwent TCR sequencing with the Oncomine TCR Beta short-read assay at the Johns Hopkins FTIC core. The QIAamp micro DNA kit was used to extract genomic DNA from the cultured CD4+ T cells. Oncomine TCR Beta libraries from cultured CD4+ T cells were pooled with unique dual indexes and sequenced on an Illumina iSeq 100. Turning to the authors' computational methods: Non-productive sequences were filtered out, and CDR3s that did not start with C, did not end with F or W, or were shorter than 7 amino acids were discarded. Antigen-specific clonotypes were identified with the MANAFEST web application by comparing peptide-stimulated wells with reference and other culture wells. For a clone to be called positive, the clone needed an FDR below 0.05, an odds ratio above 5, and a productive frequency above 0.1% in at least two of three replicate wells. A clonotype counted as cross-reactive if it showed significant expansion both in the SARS-CoV-2 spike wells and in at least one common cold coronavirus spike condition. Similarity between CDR3 sequences was evaluated in R version 3.6.1 using Levenshtein distances (stringdist) and unrooted phylogenetic trees (ape). TCRdb reprocessed the public reads (quality trimming at Q25 with fastp, clone calling with MiXCR) and kept in-frame beta chains. Entries that share a CDR3 protein sequence are merged under the most common genes and DNA. These V and J calls originate from TCRdb's pipeline instead of the authors' own analysis. For this sample the table gives roughly 13,000 distinct CDR3 sequences, of which approximately 51% were detected only once. The biggest ten clones account for roughly 27% of the sample.

In this chain, TRBV7-2 is recombined with TRBJ2-4; a tentative D match to TRBD1 spans 6 bases. Sequencing used CD4+ T cells from blood, cultured in vitro. This clonotype originated in a human donor who had recovered from COVID-19. CDR3 region: CASSEQTGTTPRDIQYF. The sequence in DNA is TGTGCCAGCAGCGAGCAGACCGGGACAACTCCCCGGGACATTCAGTACTTC.